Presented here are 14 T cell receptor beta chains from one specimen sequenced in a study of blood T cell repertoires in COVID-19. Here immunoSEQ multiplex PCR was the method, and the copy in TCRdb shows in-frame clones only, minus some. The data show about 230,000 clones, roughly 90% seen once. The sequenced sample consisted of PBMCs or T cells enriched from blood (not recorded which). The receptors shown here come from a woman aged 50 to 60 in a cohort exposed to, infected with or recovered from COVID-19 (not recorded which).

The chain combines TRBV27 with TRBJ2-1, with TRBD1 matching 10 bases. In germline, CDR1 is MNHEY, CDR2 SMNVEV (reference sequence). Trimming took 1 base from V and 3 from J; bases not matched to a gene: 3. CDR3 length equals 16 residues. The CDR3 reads CASSLYGQGGYNEQFF. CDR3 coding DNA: TGTGCCAGCAGTTTATACGGACAGGGGGGCTACAATGAGCAGTTCTTC.

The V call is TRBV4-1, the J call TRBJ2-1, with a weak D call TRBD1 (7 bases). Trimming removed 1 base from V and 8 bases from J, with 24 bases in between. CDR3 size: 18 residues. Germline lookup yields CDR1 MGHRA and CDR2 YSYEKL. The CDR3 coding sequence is TGCGCCAGCAGCCAAGGTCACGGTGGAGGAGGGGGCGTACATGAGCAGTTCTTC. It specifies CASSQGHGGGGGVHEQFF.

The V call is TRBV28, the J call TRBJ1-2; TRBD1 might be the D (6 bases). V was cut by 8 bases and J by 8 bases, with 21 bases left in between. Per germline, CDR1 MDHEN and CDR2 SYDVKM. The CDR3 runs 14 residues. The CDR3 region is CASGLQGGSEGYTF. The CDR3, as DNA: TGTGCCAGCGGCTTACAGGGAGGGTCAGAGGGCTACACCTTC.

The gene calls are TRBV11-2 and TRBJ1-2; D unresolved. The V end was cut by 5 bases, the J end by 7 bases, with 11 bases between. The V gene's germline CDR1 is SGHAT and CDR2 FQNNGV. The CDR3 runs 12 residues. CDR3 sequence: CASSPSPGGYTF. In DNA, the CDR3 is TGTGCCAGCAGCCCGTCACCGGGTGGCTACACCTTC.

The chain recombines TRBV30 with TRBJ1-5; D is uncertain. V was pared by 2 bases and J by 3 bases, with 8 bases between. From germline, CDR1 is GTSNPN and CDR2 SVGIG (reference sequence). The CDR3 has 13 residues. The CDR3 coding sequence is TGTGCCTGGAGTACAGAAACCAATCAGCCCCAGCATTTT. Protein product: CAWSTETNQPQHF.

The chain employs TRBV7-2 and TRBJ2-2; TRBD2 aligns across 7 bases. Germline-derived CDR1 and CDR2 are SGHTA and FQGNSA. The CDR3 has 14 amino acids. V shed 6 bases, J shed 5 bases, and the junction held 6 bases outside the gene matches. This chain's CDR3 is CASRPAGSTGELFF. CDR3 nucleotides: TGTGCCAGCAGACCAGCGGGGAGTACCGGGGAGCTGTTTTTT. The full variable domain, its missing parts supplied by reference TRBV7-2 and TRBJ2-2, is GAGVSQSPSNKVTEKGKDVELRCDPISGHTALYWYRQSLGQGLEFLIYFQGNSAPDKSGLPSDRFSAERTGGSVSTLTIQRTQQEDSAVYLCASRPAGSTGELFFGEGSRLTVL.

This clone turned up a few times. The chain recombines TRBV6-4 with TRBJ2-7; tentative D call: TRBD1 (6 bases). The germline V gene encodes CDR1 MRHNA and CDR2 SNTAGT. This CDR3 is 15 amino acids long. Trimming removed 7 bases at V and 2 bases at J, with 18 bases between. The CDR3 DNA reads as TGTGCCAGCACCGCAGGACAGAACATGCCCTACGAGCAGTACTTC. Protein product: CASTAGQNMPYEQYF.

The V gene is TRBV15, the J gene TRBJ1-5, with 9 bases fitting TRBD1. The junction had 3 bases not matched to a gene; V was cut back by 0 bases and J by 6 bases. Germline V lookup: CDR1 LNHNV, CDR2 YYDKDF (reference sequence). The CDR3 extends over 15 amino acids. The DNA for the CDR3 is TGTGCCACCAGCAGAGAGGACAGGGGTGGTCAGCCCCAGCATTTT. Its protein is CATSREDRGGQPQHF.

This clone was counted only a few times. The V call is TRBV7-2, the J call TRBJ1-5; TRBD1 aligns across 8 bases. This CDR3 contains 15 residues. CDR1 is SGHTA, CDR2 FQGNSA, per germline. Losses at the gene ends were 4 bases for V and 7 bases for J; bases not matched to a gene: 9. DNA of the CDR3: TGTGCCAGCAGCTCTTGGGACAGGCCCCTACAGCCCCAGCATTTT. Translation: CASSSWDRPLQPQHF.

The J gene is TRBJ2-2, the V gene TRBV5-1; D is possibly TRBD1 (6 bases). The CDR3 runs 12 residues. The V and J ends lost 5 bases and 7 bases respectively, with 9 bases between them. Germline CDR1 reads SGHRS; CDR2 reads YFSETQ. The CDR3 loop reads CASRQGNGELFF. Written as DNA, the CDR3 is TGCGCCAGCAGGCAGGGGAACGGGGAGCTGTTTTTT.

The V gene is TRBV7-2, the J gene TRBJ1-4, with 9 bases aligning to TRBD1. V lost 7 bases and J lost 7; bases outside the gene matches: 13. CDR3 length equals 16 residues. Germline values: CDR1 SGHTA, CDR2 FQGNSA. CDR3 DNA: TGTGCCAGCACCGAATGGGGGGGACAGGGAAGTGAAAAACTGTTTTTT. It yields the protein CASTEWGGQGSEKLFF.

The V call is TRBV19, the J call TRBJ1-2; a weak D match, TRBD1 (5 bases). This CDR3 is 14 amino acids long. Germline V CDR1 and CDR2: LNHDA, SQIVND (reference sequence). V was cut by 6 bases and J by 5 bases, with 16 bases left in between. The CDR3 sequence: CASSPNRQLYGYTF. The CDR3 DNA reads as TGTGCCAGTAGCCCCAACAGGCAATTATATGGCTACACCTTC.

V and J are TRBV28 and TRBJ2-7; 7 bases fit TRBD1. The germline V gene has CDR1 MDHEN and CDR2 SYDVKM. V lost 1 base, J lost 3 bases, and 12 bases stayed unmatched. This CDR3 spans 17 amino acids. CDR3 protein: CASSLSNPWTGSYEQYF. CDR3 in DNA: TGTGCCAGCAGTTTATCCAATCCCTGGACAGGCAGCTACGAGCAGTACTTC.

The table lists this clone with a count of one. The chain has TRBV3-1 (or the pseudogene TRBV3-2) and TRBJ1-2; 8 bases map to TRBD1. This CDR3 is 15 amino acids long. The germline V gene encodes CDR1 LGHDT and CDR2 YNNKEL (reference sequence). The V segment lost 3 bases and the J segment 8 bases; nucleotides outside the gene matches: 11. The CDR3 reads CASSQPTGAEAGYTF. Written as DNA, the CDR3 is TGTGCCAGCAGCCAGCCGACAGGGGCCGAAGCAGGCTACACCTTC.